Listed here are 4 T cell receptor beta chains from one sample, sequenced in a study of cytomegalovirus exposure and HLA in healthy donors. 13 Jbeta primers and 60 Vbeta primers were used for the PCR. TCRdb keeps only in-frame clones here, not all; method: immunoSEQ multiplex PCR. The sample consists of around 150,000 clones, about 80% of them appearing once. The specimen was PBMCs. These receptors were taken from a man aged 25 to 40 in good health and CMV-seropositive.

The chain joins TRBV11-3 to TRBJ2-5; 12 positions agree with TRBD2. Germline CDR1 and CDR2: SGHNT and YENEEA. This CDR3 has 16 amino acids. The junction had 6 bases not matched to a gene; V was cut back by 5 bases and J by 2 bases. In DNA form, the CDR3 reads TGTGCCAGCAGCCCCCCGACTAGCGGGAGTCAAGAGACCCAGTACTTC. Encoded protein: CASSPPTSGSQETQYF.

The chain uses TRBV7-6 and TRBJ2-1, with D possibly being TRBD1 (5 bases). The CDR3 loop spans 15 amino acids. Germline-derived CDR1 and CDR2 are SGHVS and FNYEAQ. Deletions cut 1 base from V and 5 bases from J, with 12 bases between. The CDR3 spells CASSLGQPLDNEQFF. The CDR3 region has the DNA TGTGCCAGCAGCTTAGGACAGCCACTCGACAATGAGCAGTTCTTC. Complete variable domain (other parts from reference TRBV7-6 and TRBJ2-1): GAGVSQSPRYKVTKRGQDVALRCDPISGHVSLYWYRQALGQGPEFLTYFNYEAQQDKSGLPNDRFSAERPEGSISTLTIQRTEQRDSAMYRCASSLGQPLDNEQFFGPGTRLTVL.

The V call is TRBV7-3, the J call TRBJ1-3; 8 bases are a match to TRBD1. Germline V lookup: CDR1 SGHTA, CDR2 FQGTGA. The trim removed 5 bases at V and 3 bases at J, leaving 3 bases unmatched. The CDR3 totals 14 residues. The CDR3 DNA reads TGTGCCAGCAGCCTCGGACAGGGTGGAAACACCATATATTTT. Its protein is CASSLGQGGNTIYF.

The genes are TRBV5-1 and TRBJ2-1; D ambiguous. Trimming took off 4 bases at V and 0 bases at J, with 14 bases between the two ends. Germline-derived CDR1 and CDR2 are SGHRS and YFSETQ. This CDR3 contains 16 residues. The CDR3 loop reads CASSPPSASSYNEQFF. In nucleotides, the CDR3 is TGCGCCAGCAGCCCCCCCTCCGCGAGCTCCTACAATGAGCAGTTCTTC.